The TCR beta chain described here comes from a study of cytomegalovirus exposure and HLA in healthy donors (dated by TCRdb to about 2017). Concerning the study at large: According to an earlier analysis of 450 to 650 of the donors, about 179 million T cells yielded approximately 120 million unique TCR beta sequences and about 300 Gb of sequence data. An early release that covered about 600 HLA-typed donors contained around 330 gigabases of sequencing data and 85 million to 100 million unique TCR sequences. Of the roughly 400 genotyped donors, around 81% fell in the genetic ancestry cluster associated with self-reported Caucasian donors. The study aimed to test whether cataloging public T cell receptors could reveal signatures of past pathogen exposure. The study profiled the T cell repertoires of more than 500 subjects by immunosequencing and related them to cytomegalovirus serostatus. Besides the first cohort of some 670 subjects, a separate validation cohort made up of 120 different subjects was used. The study combined high-throughput TCR immunosequencing, statistical association of individual TCRs with disease status, and machine learning to predict cytomegalovirus infection status. In a later analysis, previously published TCR beta repertoires from more than 500 donors were re-analyzed and high-resolution HLA genotyping was added so that TCR occurrence patterns could be studied. Rather than using new phenotypic data, the later analysis identified candidate immune exposures from TCR beta sequences and from how often those sequences occurred across donors. An earlier analysis of around 640 of the donors used high-throughput TCR beta sequencing to judge whether each TCR beta V gene segment behaved as functional or pseudogenic. Donor age, sex, ethnicity and CMV serostatus were collected together with the repertoire data. A later genetic analysis used genome-wide SNP genotypes for about three fifths of the 666 donors, treating that subset as a discovery cohort. Every discovery cohort repertoire had been produced on one sequencing platform. Class I and class II HLA loci were covered by the typing at four-digit resolution. The number of donors typed differed by locus, with about 629-630 for A, B, C, DRB1 and DQB1, around 500 for DQA1, nearly 610 for DPA1, and 450 to 480 for DPB1. Four or five DR-DQ haplotypes were handled as single units for association and clustering because linkage in the cohort was strong. Across 300 to 500 genotyped donors of the cohort, an average of about 240,000 unique TCR beta nucleotide sequences per donor were sequenced, and around 19% of those sequences were non-productive.

The cohort was made up of under 800 healthy bone marrow donors. At the time of sampling, all cohort members were nominally healthy, though unrecorded immune exposures were likely present. The donor tested CMV seronegative, placing the donor among the approximately 360 seronegative members of the cohort. A peripheral blood sample was collected from each donor, and TCR beta sequencing was performed on peripheral blood mononuclear cells. Genomic DNA extraction from the blood cell samples was performed with the Qiagen DNeasy Blood Extraction Kit. In the case of this clone: The specificity of this receptor is unknown. Nothing much larger sits one base from this clone, and base qualities are not available.

What the work shows at the level of the full study, not this receptor alone: A cluster of highly shared sequence variants was judged likely to be a technical artifact of the sequencing pipeline. Because counts were too low, about 17 rarely observed V segments, including chromosome 9 orphons, were excluded from the earlier analysis of 587 of the donors. Linkage disequilibrium might explain the correlated functional status among segregating V segments, but an unknown experimental factor could not be ruled out. In a later analysis, TCR association rates were found to vary across HLA loci, with the most associated TCRs seen for DRB1 alleles and the fewest for HLA-C alleles. Compared with equally common non-associated chains, HLA-associated TCR beta chains in a later analysis were more clonally expanded and had lower generation probabilities. According to the authors, the approach could potentially be generalized to other disease states and immunological phenotypes. Some IMGT-functional V segments, including TRBV6-2 and TRBV6-3, could not be distinguished by the 87-base-pair reads and were therefore excluded. The classifier was reported to diagnose cytomegalovirus status with high specificity and sensitivity in both the original and validation cohorts. Compared with the roughly 700-donor mean, donors in an Asian-associated ancestry cluster had fewer N-insertions in productive TCRs, according to a later genetic analysis. A later genetic analysis associated a missense DCLRE1C variant with V-gene and J-gene trimming of TCR beta chains, and an independent cohort replicated the association. Strong co-occurrence of HLA alleles, especially DR and DQ, made assigning TCR associations to individual alleles difficult. Roughly uniform sequencing depth across donors was assumed in presence/absence analyses, although this assumption may not hold. Only TCR beta chains were sequenced in this cohort, and the absence of alpha or paired-chain data limited detectable features. For the cohort, immune exposure information was limited to CMV serostatus. Most TCR sequences were seen in very few donors, while some public TCRs were found in many individuals. Specific HLA alleles were associated with over 15,000 TCR beta sequences at a false discovery rate of 0.05 in a later analysis. In an earlier analysis of approximately 590 of the donors, most TCR beta V segments appeared in productive rearrangements about 87% or about 30% of the time, broadly matching IMGT annotations. Because some donors lacked HLA typing at each locus, the association tests relied only on the typed subset. The study listed 150 to 200 TCR beta chains as associated with cytomegalovirus. A later analysis found that most CMV-associated TCR beta chains appeared HLA-restricted, with HLA associations seemingly driven largely by CMV exposure. According to a later analysis, parvovirus B19, influenza, CMV and Epstein-Barr virus appeared linked to several top co-occurrence clusters. A further reported finding was that TCR beta sequences accurately predicted the HLA-A and HLA-B alleles for most subjects in the first cohort. A few of the identified cytomegalovirus-associated TCR beta chains were confirmed in vitro to be specific for cytomegalovirus antigens.

Including cysteine and valine, the CDR3 has 12 amino acids. The DNA shown is the 36-base CDR3, in frame from base 1. Trimming removed 4 bases from V and 0 bases from J, leaving 4 bases between the germline ends. Via the germline V gene, CDR1 is SNHLY and CDR2 FYNNEI. Libraries were built with the immunoSEQ multiplex PCR assay. For the multiplex PCR, a mixture combining 60 forward primers for TCR Vbeta segments and 13 reverse primers for TCR Jbeta segments was used. The CDR3 region of rearranged TCR beta genes was amplified from genomic DNA by a multiplex PCR assay. On the Illumina HiSeq System, the amplified TCR beta libraries were sequenced as 87-base-pair reads. In the source study's methods: Across the 640 or so repertoires, a later analysis counted some 80 million unique TCR beta chains, 9.5 million to 13 million of which were shared by at least two donors. To remove PCR and sequencing errors, raw reads were error-corrected and collapsed into unique sequences using a nearest-neighbor algorithm that merged closely related sequences. To assign V, D and J gene segments, CDR3 sequences were aligned to IMGT reference sequences. For a sequence to be retained, at least a six-nucleotide match to both a V gene segment and a J gene segment was required. A rearrangement was called productive if the CDR3 had no stop codons and remained in frame with V and J, and every other rearrangement was called non-productive. Following IMGT convention, CDR3 was defined as the stretch from the second conserved V-encoded cysteine up to the conserved J-encoded phenylalanine. Sequences without an unambiguous match to a single V gene segment were excluded from the earlier analysis of almost 600 of the donors. An earlier analysis of 587 of the donors called V segments functional above 56.7% productive rearrangements and segregating when the between-donor standard deviation exceeded 5%. A statistical classification framework was built for diagnosing cytomegalovirus status from the catalog of TCR beta chain sequences. In a later analysis, V and J genes were assigned by comparing TCR nucleotide sequences against IMGT/GENE-DB human TR gene sequences. The TCRdist pipeline was used in a later analysis to assign CDR3 sequences and most-parsimonious VDJ recombination scenarios. A later analysis defined each TCR beta chain by its CDR3 amino acid sequence plus V-gene family, and excluded reads lacking a unique V-gene family. As a way to deal with suspected cross-contamination and a sequencing artifact, a later analysis dropped 450 to 600 nucleotide sequences that were highly shared and had low generation probability. For each public chain, a later analysis derived a clonal expansion index from normalized ranks of inferred template counts within each repertoire. A later analysis computed generation probabilities with a VDJ recombination model fitted to out-of-frame rearrangements, and checked the results against IGoR. A later analysis scored TCR-TCR, TCR-HLA and TCR-CMV co-occurrence with hypergeometric tests, applying a repertoire-size bias correction to TCR pairs. To estimate false discovery rates, a later analysis permuted the HLA or CMV assignments 20 times. In a later analysis, co-occurring TCRs were grouped using DBSCAN, with TCRdist sequence similarity added in when clustering inside HLA-allele-positive subsets. Co-occurrence clustering excluded repertoires with fewer than 30,000 or more than 120,000 public chains, plus five with anomalous nucleotide sharing. TCRdb mirrors the immuneACCESS table, restricted to in-frame sequences. Some clones are absent from its copies; in checked studies, under half trace to an unresolved V gene, and the reason for the others is unknown. D and trimming were read from the DNA, whereas the V and J calls and clone size are those reported in that table. The table for this sample lists 150,000 or so clones; roughly 66% of them were counted only once. The ten largest clones represent approximately 1.6% of the sample.

Sequenced: PBMCs. The chain is assembled from TRBV2 and TRBJ2-7; the D gene is not confidently resolved. This receptor was taken from a woman between 18 and 29 years old in good health and CMV-seronegative. CDR3 region: CASSGDSYEQYV. Here is the DNA: TGTGCCAGCAGTGGCGACTCCTACGAGCAGTACGTC.